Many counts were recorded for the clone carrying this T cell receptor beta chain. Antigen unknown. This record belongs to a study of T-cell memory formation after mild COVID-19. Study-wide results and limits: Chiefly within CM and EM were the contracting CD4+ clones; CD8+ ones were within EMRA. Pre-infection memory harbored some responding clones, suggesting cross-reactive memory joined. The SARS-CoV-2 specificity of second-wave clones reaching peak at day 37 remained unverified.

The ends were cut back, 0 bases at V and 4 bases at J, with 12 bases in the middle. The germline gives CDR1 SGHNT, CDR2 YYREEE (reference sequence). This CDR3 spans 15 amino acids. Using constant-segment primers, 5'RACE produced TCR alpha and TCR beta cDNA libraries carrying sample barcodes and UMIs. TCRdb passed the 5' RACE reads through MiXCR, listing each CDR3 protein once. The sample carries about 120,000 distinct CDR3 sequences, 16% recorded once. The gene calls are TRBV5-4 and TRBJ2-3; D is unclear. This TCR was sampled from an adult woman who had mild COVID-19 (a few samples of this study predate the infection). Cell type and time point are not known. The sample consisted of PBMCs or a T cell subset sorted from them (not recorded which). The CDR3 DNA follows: TGTGCCAGCAGCTTGGAACGCTCCGGAGCAGATACGCAGTATTTT. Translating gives CASSLERSGADTQYF.